This T cell receptor beta chain came from a study of blood T cell repertoires in COVID-19. The germline V gene has CDR1 LNHDA and CDR2 SQIVND (reference sequence). Trimming cost V 6 bases and J 0 bases; bases outside gene matches: 4. This CDR3 comprises 14 residues. As to this clone: Other DNA sequences within the sample encode an identical CDR3.

This table comes from immunoSEQ multiplex PCR, and its TCRdb copy is limited to in-frame clones, with some not included. Among approximately 480,000 clones, about 85% were seen once, and the ten largest hold roughly 0.72%. Sequencing used PBMCs or T cells enriched from blood (not recorded which). The chain couples TRBV19 to TRBJ1-1; 7 bases match TRBD1. The sequence came from a woman aged 18-29 years who had recovered from COVID-19. The CDR3 sequence: CASRPGQMNTEAFF. The CDR3, as DNA: TGTGCCAGTAGGCCGGGACAGATGAACACTGAAGCTTTCTTT.